The 32 T cell receptor beta chains below come from one sample, sequenced in a study of shared clonotypes between healthy human individuals (dated by TCRdb to 2019 to 2021). The protocol used for the library was the immunoSEQ multiplex PCR assay. TCRdb holds this immuneACCESS table with in-frame rearrangements only. Some clones are missing; in checked studies, unresolved V genes explain under half, and the rest has no known cause. The sample table holds approximately 620,000 clones, of which 95% to 98% were seen once. Roughly 0.05% of the sample lies in the top ten. Input material: naive CD4+ T cells sorted from blood. Interpreted using the paper, the cell subset or site label stands for: CD45RA+ positively selected. The origin of the receptors is a woman aged 30 to 39 in good health.

This clone was observed a single time. The chain couples TRBV7-3 to TRBJ2-3; 7 positions agree with TRBD2. Losses at the gene ends were 5 bases for V and 5 bases for J; bases not matched to a gene: 10. Germline lookup yields CDR1 SGHTA and CDR2 FQGTGA. The CDR3 is 15 amino acids. The CDR3: CASSLSSGNGDTQYF. The DNA of the CDR3 is TGTGCCAGCAGCCTTTCGAGCGGGAACGGAGATACGCAGTATTTT.

Only one count was recorded for this clone. The rearrangement links TRBV7-2 to TRBJ2-7; a weak D match, TRBD2 (7 bases). V was shortened by 5 bases and J by 0 bases, with 14 bases between the two germline ends. The CDR3 has 15 residues. Per the germline V gene, CDR1 is SGHTA and CDR2 is FQGNSA. The CDR3 DNA is TGTGCCAGCAGCCCGTCGGGGGGCTCCTCCTACGAGCAGTACTTC. It specifies CASSPSGGSSYEQYF.

The chain uses TRBV4-1 and TRBJ2-3; the match to TRBD1 covers 9 bases. The germline V gene encodes CDR1 MGHRA and CDR2 YSYEKL. The CDR3 is made up of 15 amino acids. With V trimmed by 3 bases and J by 3 bases, 4 bases remained unmatched. The CDR3 protein is CASSHPGQGTDTQYF. The CDR3 nucleotides are TGCGCCAGCAGCCACCCTGGACAGGGGACAGATACGCAGTATTTT.

Points on this clone: This same CDR3 is encoded by further DNA sequences in the sample. This chain uses TRBV15 with TRBJ2-7, with D uncertain. The CDR3 sequence is 14 residues long. Trimming removed 0 bases from V and 1 base from J, with 7 bases in between. Per germline, CDR1 LNHNV and CDR2 YYDKDF (reference sequence). Written as DNA, the CDR3 is TGTGCCACCAGCAGAGATCTGTCTTCCTACGAGCAGTACTTC. It yields the protein CATSRDLSSYEQYF.

The gene calls are TRBV7-3 and TRBJ2-2, with D possibly TRBD1 on 5 matching bases. The V gene lost 5 bases and the J gene lost 5 bases, with 9 bases spanning the gap. This CDR3 is built from 13 residues. The germline gives CDR1 SGHTA, CDR2 FQGTGA. This CDR3 is CASSPQETGELFF. The CDR3 DNA sequence: TGTGCCAGCAGCCCACAGGAGACCGGGGAGCTGTTTTTT.

The chain joins TRBV2 to TRBJ2-7; 10 bases agree with TRBD2. With V trimmed by 5 bases and J by 4 bases, 8 bases remained unmatched. The CDR3 extends over 15 amino acids. CDR1 SNHLY and CDR2 FYNNEI come from the germline V gene. The CDR3 sequence is CASSRTPGLAYEQYF. Written as DNA, the CDR3 is TGTGCCAGCAGTCGAACGCCGGGACTAGCGTACGAGCAGTACTTC.

The chain recombines TRBV19 with TRBJ2-2, with 7 bases fitting TRBD2. V was clipped by 5 bases and J by 0 bases; unmatched bases: 6. Germline CDR1 is LNHDA and CDR2 is SQIVND (reference sequence). This CDR3 comprises 16 residues. The CDR3 is CASSAVAGANTGELFF. The DNA of the CDR3 is TGTGCCAGTAGTGCTGTAGCGGGTGCGAACACCGGGGAGCTGTTTTTT.

This clone is a singleton in its sample. The rearrangement uses TRBV7-9 and TRBJ2-3, with 9 bases identical to TRBD2. This CDR3 region has 16 residues. CDR1 and CDR2 from the germline V gene are SEHNR and FQNEAQ (reference sequence). V lost 1 base to trimming and J lost 2 bases; unmatched junction nucleotides: 4. The CDR3 is CASSLGLAGTTDTQYF. The CDR3 bases are TGTGCCAGCAGCTTAGGTCTAGCGGGAACCACAGATACGCAGTATTTT.

The J gene is TRBJ2-5, the V gene TRBV6-7; 11 bases are shared with TRBD2. TRBV6-7 is given ORF status, its function remaining uncertain. There are 18 residues in the CDR3. J gave up 5 bases and V 2 bases, and 13 bases lay outside the gene matches. In DNA, the CDR3 is TGTGCCAGCAGTTACGGGCTAGCGGGAGGAGGACCGAGGGAGACCCAGTACTTC. It encodes CASSYGLAGGGPRETQYF.

The J gene is TRBJ2-5, the V gene TRBV7-8, with 9 bases identical to TRBD2. Trimming removed 5 bases from V and 1 base from J; junction bases left unmatched: 8. The CDR3 consists of 16 residues. Germline V gene lookup returns CDR1 SGHVS and CDR2 FQNEAQ. This CDR3 is CASSPRLAVSQETQYF. CDR3 nucleotide sequence: TGTGCCAGCAGCCCTCGACTAGCGGTGAGCCAAGAGACCCAGTACTTC.

The genes are TRBV18 and TRBJ2-1; tentatively, D is TRBD1 or TRBD2 (6 bases each). CDR1 KGHSH and CDR2 LQKENI come from the germline V gene. The CDR3 is 12 residues long. The V gene lost 8 bases and the J gene lost 6 bases, with 11 bases spanning the gap. CDR3 protein: CASAGQLNEQFF. For the CDR3, the DNA is TGTGCCAGCGCGGGACAACTCAATGAGCAGTTCTTC.

The chain combines TRBV11-2 with TRBJ2-1, with D perhaps matching TRBD1 (5 bases). The ends were cut back, 5 bases at V and 11 bases at J, with 16 bases in the middle. This CDR3 has 13 amino acids. Per the germline V gene, CDR1 is SGHAT and CDR2 is FQNNGV. In DNA form, the CDR3 reads TGTGCCAGCAGCCCAGGCCCCCAGGGAAAGCAGTTCTTC. Translated, it gives CASSPGPQGKQFF.

DNA for the CDR3: TGTGCCAGCGCTGGGGGCGGGTACCAAGAGACCCAGTACTTC. Protein product: CASAGGGYQETQYF. This chain joins TRBV6-1 and TRBJ2-5, with a tentative D call TRBD1 (6 bases). V was pared by 8 bases and J by 0 bases, with 13 bases between. Germline lookup yields CDR1 MNHNS and CDR2 SASEGT. The CDR3 is made up of 14 amino acids.

The chain combines TRBV19 with TRBJ1-1; 7 bases are shared with TRBD1. CDR3 length equals 18 residues. Trimming removed 4 bases from V and 2 bases from J; junction bases left unmatched: 16. The germline CDR1 and CDR2 sequences are LNHDA and SQIVND (reference sequence). In nucleotides, the CDR3 is TGTGCCAGTAGTAAGGGGGCAGGGGGTAATGGTGAAAACACTGAAGCTTTCTTT. It yields the protein CASSKGAGGNGENTEAFF.

In nucleotides, the CDR3 is TGTGCCAGCAGTACCCGGGACACTAGCACAGATACGCAGTATTTT. Protein: CASSTRDTSTDTQYF. The V and J genes are TRBV27 and TRBJ2-3; D is perhaps TRBD1 (6 bases). The V gene's germline CDR1 is MNHEY and CDR2 SMNVEV (reference sequence). The CDR3 has 15 amino acids. V lost 5 bases and J 0 bases, leaving 12 bases between the germline ends.

The V gene is TRBV28, the J gene TRBJ2-7; D not certain. Trimming took off 5 bases at V and 6 bases at J, with 11 bases between the two ends. The germline V gene has CDR1 MDHEN and CDR2 SYDVKM. CDR3 length: 12 residues. The chain's CDR3 is CASSLSGREQYF. The CDR3 coding sequence is TGTGCCAGCAGTCTCTCCGGACGCGAGCAGTACTTC.

The chain has TRBV27 and TRBJ1-5; 12 nucleotides line up with TRBD1. This CDR3 comprises 15 residues. V was pared by 4 bases and J by 4 bases, with 2 bases of the junction left unmatched. Germline loops: CDR1 MNHEY, CDR2 SMNVEV (reference sequence). CDR3 bases: TGTGCCAGCAGTTCGGGACAGGGGGCGAATCAGCCCCAGCATTTT. This sequence encodes CASSSGQGANQPQHF.

This chain uses TRBV25-1 with TRBJ1-1; possible D gene TRBD1, 6 bases. V dropped 6 bases and J dropped 0 bases, with 11 bases sitting between them. The CDR3 runs 14 residues. Germline-derived CDR1 and CDR2 are MGHDK and SYGVNS. CDR3 residues: CASSAPGVNTEAFF. CDR3 coding DNA: TGTGCCAGCAGCGCCCCAGGGGTGAACACTGAAGCTTTCTTT.

The chain couples TRBV19 to TRBJ2-5; a possible D gene is TRBD1 (5 bases). CDR3 length: 14 amino acids. The V gene's germline CDR1 is LNHDA and CDR2 SQIVND (reference sequence). The germline V and J ends were trimmed by 3 bases and 5 bases, with 13 bases remaining between them. CDR3 region: CASSMRQGWETQYF. CDR3 sequence (DNA): TGTGCCAGTAGTATGAGGCAGGGATGGGAGACCCAGTACTTC.

The rearrangement links TRBV7-2 to TRBJ2-5; D tentatively reads TRBD1 or TRBD2 (5 bases each). The J call may be in error: the DNA end matches TRBJ2-7 better. The CDR3 has 14 residues. Germline V gene data show CDR1 as SGHTA and CDR2 as FQGNSA. CDR3 in amino acids: CASSFGTNNYEQYF. DNA of the CDR3: TGTGCCAGCAGCTTCGGGACGAATAACTACGAGCAGTACTTC.

This rearrangement joins TRBV9 to TRBJ2-1, with a weak D call TRBD1 (6 bases). This CDR3 is built from 13 residues. V dropped 2 bases and J dropped 6 bases, with 9 bases sitting between them. Per germline, CDR1 SGDLS and CDR2 YYNGEE. As DNA, the CDR3 is TGTGCCAGCAGCGTTTCAGGGGCCAATGAGCAGTTCTTC. Its translation: CASSVSGANEQFF.

This sequence joins TRBV5-1 and TRBJ2-1; D ambiguous. The CDR3 is 14 residues long. CDR1 is SGHRS and CDR2 is YFSETQ in the germline V gene. The germline V and J ends were trimmed by 4 bases and 5 bases, with 13 bases remaining between them. The CDR3 sequence: CASSPKYAHNEQFF. Written as DNA, the CDR3 is TGCGCCAGCAGCCCCAAGTATGCCCACAATGAGCAGTTCTTC.

V is TRBV6-1 and J is TRBJ1-1, with no clear D. CDR1 and CDR2 (germline): MNHNS, SASEGT. V was trimmed by 1 base and J by 1 base, leaving 10 bases between them. The CDR3 is 15 residues long. The CDR3 loop is CASSEGAGSNTEAFF. CDR3 DNA: TGTGCCAGCAGTGAAGGGGCAGGATCGAACACTGAAGCTTTCTTT.

Concerning this clone: Other DNA sequences in this sample translate to the same CDR3. The chain links TRBV28 to TRBJ1-1, with unresolved D. V was pared by 3 bases and J by 3 bases, with 8 bases between. The CDR3 length is 13 residues. Germline V gives CDR1 MDHEN, CDR2 SYDVKM. CDR3 protein: CASSFGRDTEAFF. The DNA of the CDR3 is TGTGCCAGCAGTTTCGGTCGGGACACTGAAGCTTTCTTT.

This sequence joins TRBV2 and TRBJ2-7, with TRBD1 matching over 10 bases. CDR1 and CDR2 (germline): SNHLY, FYNNEI. The CDR3 runs 15 residues. V lost 4 bases and J lost 6; bases outside the gene matches: 9. The CDR3 DNA follows: TGTGCCAGCAGTGGGAGGACAGGGGGGTTAGGCGAGCAGTACTTC. Residues: CASSGRTGGLGEQYF.

This clone was detected only once. The chain couples TRBV18 to TRBJ1-3; the D gene is possibly TRBD1 (5 bases). The V and J ends lost 5 bases and 0 bases respectively, with 20 bases between them. Per the germline V gene, CDR1 is KGHSH and CDR2 is LQKENI. The CDR3 runs 18 residues. DNA for the CDR3: TGTGCCAGCTCAGTGGGAGCTCCGGGACCGCACTCTGGAAACACCATATATTTT. Encoded protein: CASSVGAPGPHSGNTIYF.

The J gene is TRBJ2-7, the V gene TRBV6-5, with D perhaps matching TRBD2 (7 bases). Germline V gene data show CDR1 as MNHEY and CDR2 as SVGAGI. Trimming removed 6 bases at V and 2 bases at J, with 14 bases between. The CDR3 is 14 amino acids. CDR3 in DNA: TGTGCCAGCAGGGGAGGGGACACCGCCTACGAGCAGTACTTC. Translation: CASRGGDTAYEQYF.

The rearrangement uses TRBV29-1 and TRBJ2-7; 8 bases line up with TRBD1. CDR1 is SQVTM and CDR2 is ANQGSEA in the germline V gene. The V segment lost 7 bases and the J segment 6 bases; nucleotides outside the gene matches: 11. The CDR3 contains 13 residues. The CDR3, as DNA: TGCAGCGCCTGTAAGGACAGGGTCGCCGAGCAGTACTTC. It specifies CSACKDRVAEQYF.

This clone was found once. V and J are TRBV19 and TRBJ2-1; 9 bases line up with TRBD1. Germline V gene data show CDR1 as LNHDA and CDR2 as SQIVND (reference sequence). The CDR3 is 14 amino acids. V was pared by 5 bases and J by 7 bases, with 6 bases of the junction left unmatched. The CDR3 coding sequence is TGTGCCAGTAGTCCCGGACAGGGGAGGAATGAGCAGTTCTTC. Translated, it gives CASSPGQGRNEQFF.

V gene TRBV6-1 combines with J gene TRBJ1-4; 7 bases fit TRBD1. From germline, CDR1 is MNHNS and CDR2 SASEGT. The CDR3 sequence is 14 residues long. V was clipped by 5 bases and J by 10 bases; unmatched bases: 10. CDR3 sequence reads: CASSFGTAVGKLFF. As DNA, the CDR3 is TGTGCCAGCAGTTTTGGGACAGCTGTGGGAAAACTGTTTTTT.

The chain has TRBV28 and TRBJ1-1, with D possibly being TRBD1 (5 bases). Per germline, CDR1 MDHEN and CDR2 SYDVKM. V dropped 3 bases and J dropped 6 bases, with 11 bases sitting between them. The CDR3 extends over 13 amino acids. CDR3 protein: CASSLRGGAEAFF. The CDR3 bases are TGTGCCAGCAGTTTGCGGGGCGGGGCTGAAGCTTTCTTT.

J is TRBJ1-5 and V is TRBV6-1, with a weak D call TRBD1 (5 bases). Deletions cut 2 bases from V and 2 bases from J, with 13 bases between. Germline V gene sequence: CDR1 MNHNS, CDR2 SASEGT. There are 16 residues in the CDR3. Written as DNA, the CDR3 is TGTGCCAGCAGTGAATCCTGGCGGGACCGCAATCAGCCCCAGCATTTT. It is translated as CASSESWRDRNQPQHF.